Sequencing of this T cell receptor beta chain was carried out in a study of OX40 agonist ivuxolimab in advanced cancers. The repertoire was sequenced with immunoSEQ multiplex PCR; TCRdb's copy has only in-frame clones and lacks some. The sample has fewer than 60,000 clones, 80% to 90% seen once; the top ten hold roughly 0.76%. The trim removed 1 base at V and 8 bases at J, leaving 7 bases unmatched. The CDR3 extends over 15 amino acids. The germline V gene has CDR1 SGHVS and CDR2 FNYEAQ. With respect to this clone: What it binds is not known.

General observations from the study: There were also nonresponders showing low normalized T-cell clonal expansion. By week 6 at 0.1 to 3.0 mg/kg, blood CD4+ and CD8+ T cells had expanded clonally.

The specimen was CD4+ or CD8+ T cells sorted from blood, collected in a trial of the OX40 agonist ivuxolimab. The V gene is TRBV7-6, the J gene TRBJ1-2; 10 bases agree with TRBD1. The sequence was collected from an adult with an advanced solid tumor such as melanoma, head and neck, liver or kidney cancer. CDR3 sequence: CASSLVSTGGGGYTF. In nucleotides, the CDR3 is TGTGCCAGCAGCTTAGTTTCGACAGGGGGCGGAGGCTACACCTTC.